This T cell receptor beta chain was sequenced in a study of Graves' ophthalmopathy and Graves' hyperthyroidism. Amplification of TCR beta CDR3 regions used RNA transcripts. Second-round multiplex PCR came after a first-round RT-PCR that employed HTBI primers. TCRdb fed the multiplex PCR reads into MiXCR, producing one record per CDR3 protein. In the table there are roughly 410,000 distinct CDR3 sequences, roughly 15% of which are singletons. In this sample, this clonotype turned up many times. The material sequenced was peripheral blood. This TCR was sampled from a young woman with stable Graves' hyperthyroidism.

CDR3 nucleotide sequence: TGTGCCAGCAGTTACCGCGGCGATTGGATTAACACTGAAGCTTTCTTT. Translation: CASSYRGDWINTEAFF. This sequence joins TRBV6-5 and TRBJ1-1; D is undetermined. CDR3 length: 16 residues. V was cut by 2 bases and J by 2 bases, with 15 bases left in between. Germline V lookup: CDR1 MNHEY, CDR2 SVGAGI.